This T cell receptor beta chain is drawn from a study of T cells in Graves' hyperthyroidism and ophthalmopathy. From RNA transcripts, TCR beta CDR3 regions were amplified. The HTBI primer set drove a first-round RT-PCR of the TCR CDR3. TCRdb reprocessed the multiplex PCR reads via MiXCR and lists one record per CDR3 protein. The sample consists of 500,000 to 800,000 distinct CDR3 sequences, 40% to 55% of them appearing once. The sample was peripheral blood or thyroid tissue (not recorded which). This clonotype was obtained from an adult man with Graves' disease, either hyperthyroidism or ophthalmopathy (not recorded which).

CDR3 in DNA: TGTGCCACCAGTGATTTGTACATAAATCAGCCCCAGCATTTT. Translated: CATSDLYINQPQHF. The chain joins TRBV24-1 to TRBJ1-5; D remains ambiguous. Trimming took off 0 bases at V and 4 bases at J, with 6 bases between the two ends. From germline, CDR1 is KGHDR and CDR2 SFDVKD. The CDR3 spans 14 residues.